This passage covers 28 T cell receptor beta chains from one sample sequenced in a study of blood T cells in healthy people across ages. Together with a sample-barcoded 5' primer, a J-beta primer mix was included in a second PCR lasting roughly 7 to 11 cycles. Via MiXCR, TCRdb re-called the 5' RACE reads, giving one row per CDR3 protein. This table holds 1.5 million or so distinct CDR3 sequences, about 43% found once. Sequencing was performed on blood. These receptors all stem from a woman younger than 35 in good health.

This clonotype was detected a few times. The chain carries TRBV4-1 and TRBJ2-1; tentative D call: TRBD2 (7 bases). The CDR3 is made up of 14 amino acids. Deletions cut 5 bases from V and 7 bases from J, with 15 bases between. Germline CDR1 and CDR2: MGHRA and YSYEKL. The CDR3 DNA sequence: TGCGCCAGCAGCGATCACGGGGGGCGGAATGAGCAGTTCTTC. Its translation is CASSDHGGRNEQFF.

This clonotype has a handful of counts. This chain links TRBV28 with TRBJ1-2; D may be TRBD1 (5 bases). Per germline, CDR1 MDHEN and CDR2 SYDVKM. This CDR3 region has 14 residues. CDR3 sequence: CLTTPRGGGYGYTF. CDR3 bases: TGTCTAACAACCCCACGGGGGGGAGGCTATGGCTACACCTTC.

This clonotype turned up a few times. This chain links TRBV10-1 with TRBJ2-1; D gene uncertain. The CDR3 consists of 12 residues. Germline loops: CDR1 WNHNN, CDR2 SYGVQD (reference sequence). The germline V and J ends were trimmed by 8 bases and 9 bases, with 14 bases remaining between them. DNA of the CDR3: TGCGCCAGCGGGCTTAGTGTAAGTGAGCAGTTCTTC. Amino acid sequence: CASGLSVSEQFF.

The chain is built from TRBV14 and TRBJ1-1; no reliable D call. The V end lost 1 base, the J end lost 4 bases, and 4 bases lay between the germline ends. This CDR3 is 12 amino acids long. Germline V gives CDR1 SGHDN, CDR2 FVKESK. This CDR3 is CASSQVSTEAFF. The CDR3 DNA follows: TGTGCCAGCAGCCAAGTCTCCACTGAAGCTTTCTTT.

At least ten counts were recorded for this clonotype. The J gene is TRBJ2-2, the V gene TRBV3-1; D is perhaps TRBD2 (5 bases). Germline V gene sequence: CDR1 LGHDT, CDR2 YNNKEL (reference sequence). Trimming took 3 bases from V and 0 from J, leaving 11 bases between them. This CDR3 comprises 16 residues. CDR3 sequence reads: CASSHRSGTNTGELFF. In DNA, the CDR3 is TGTGCCAGCAGCCACCGTTCGGGGACGAACACCGGGGAGCTGTTTTTT.

The CDR3 DNA reads as TGTGCCAGCAACACTAATGCGGCACACACAGATACGCAGTATTTT. Translating it yields CASNTNAAHTDTQYF. The chain employs TRBV7-2 and TRBJ2-3; D is unclear. Trimming left V 7 bases short and J 2 bases short, with 16 bases between. Germline V CDR1 and CDR2: SGHTA, FQGNSA. The CDR3 extends over 15 amino acids.

In this sample, this clonotype turned up many times. The V gene is TRBV7-2, the J gene TRBJ2-5; D remains unclear. The germline V gene encodes CDR1 SGHTA and CDR2 FQGNSA. The CDR3 length is 13 residues. Trimming took off 2 bases at V and 2 bases at J, with 6 bases between the two ends. The CDR3 protein is CASSLSLQETQYF. DNA for the CDR3: TGTGCCAGCAGCTTATCCTTGCAAGAGACCCAGTACTTC.

V is TRBV24-1 and J is TRBJ1-2; 10 nucleotides agree with TRBD1. J gave up 6 bases and V 10 bases, and 10 bases lay outside the gene matches. Germline V CDR1 and CDR2: KGHDR, SFDVKD. The CDR3 has 14 amino acids. The CDR3 DNA is TGTGCCACGACACGACAGGGGGCCGAACATGGCTACACCTTC. It translates to CATTRQGAEHGYTF.

V usage is TRBV6-1 and J usage is TRBJ1-2, with 7 positions matching TRBD1. V dropped 6 bases and J dropped 6; count of bases not matched to a gene: 10. There are 14 residues in the CDR3. Germline V lookup: CDR1 MNHNS, CDR2 SASEGT. CDR3 nucleotide sequence: TGTGCCAGCAGCAGCATGACAGGGAGAGATGGCTACACCTTC. The encoded protein is CASSSMTGRDGYTF.

The chain combines TRBV28 with TRBJ2-5; 7 bases are shared with TRBD1. This CDR3 region has 16 residues. Germline CDR1 is MDHEN and CDR2 is SYDVKM. V shed 6 bases, J shed 0 bases, and the junction held 10 bases outside the gene matches. The CDR3 DNA reads TGTGCCAGCAGCCCCGGGGACAGTGAGTACCAAGAGACCCAGTACTTC. This gives the protein CASSPGDSEYQETQYF.

The genes are TRBV20-1 and TRBJ1-5; D unclear. V was cut by 6 bases and J by 9 bases, with 18 bases left in between. Germline CDR1 DFQATT, CDR2 SNEGSKA (reference sequence). CDR3 length: 13 residues. The CDR3, as DNA: TGCAGTGCCAGCGGACTGAGTGAGGGGCCCCAGCATTTT. It yields the protein CSASGLSEGPQHF.

This chain joins TRBV27 and TRBJ1-2; TRBD1 agrees at 9 bases. Germline V gene sequence: CDR1 MNHEY, CDR2 SMNVEV (reference sequence). The V gene end was trimmed by 4 bases and the J gene end by 2 bases; junction bases not matched to a gene: 8. The CDR3 loop spans 16 amino acids. CDR3 nucleotide sequence: TGTGCCAGCAGTTCCTTAGGGACAGGGAGGAACTATGGCTACACCTTC. Amino acid sequence: CASSSLGTGRNYGYTF.

This chain links TRBV10-2 with TRBJ2-5; a possible D gene is TRBD1 (6 bases). The germline V gene has CDR1 WSHSY and CDR2 SAAADI. This CDR3 contains 13 residues. V lost 8 bases and J 4 bases, leaving 14 bases between the germline ends. DNA of the CDR3: TGCGCCAGCCGATCGGCAGGGGCAGAGACCCAGTACTTC. It yields the protein CASRSAGAETQYF.

The chain has TRBV5-1 and TRBJ2-4, with TRBD2 identical over 13 bases. Looked up from germline, CDR1 is SGHRS and CDR2 is YFSETQ. J gave up 4 bases and V 4 bases, and 11 bases lay outside the gene matches. The length of the CDR3 is 18 residues. In DNA, the CDR3 is TGCGCCAGCAGCGAACTAGCGGGAGGGGCCGCGGGGAAAAACATTCAGTACTTC. This translates into CASSELAGGAAGKNIQYF.

This clonotype appeared a few times. The chain recombines TRBV20-1 with TRBJ2-4; D unclear. The CDR3 spans 11 residues. Germline CDR1 DFQATT, CDR2 SNEGSKA (reference sequence). V lost 3 bases, J lost 1 base, and 1 base lay in between. The CDR3 is CSASAKNIQYF. DNA for the CDR3: TGCAGTGCTAGTGCCAAAAACATTCAGTACTTC.

V gene TRBV29-1 combines with J gene TRBJ2-7; 7 nucleotides match TRBD1. CDR3 length: 15 residues. The V gene end was trimmed by 4 bases and the J gene end by 9 bases; junction bases not matched to a gene: 18. Germline values: CDR1 SQVTM, CDR2 ANQGSEA. The CDR3 reads CSVVFERDSLFGQYF. The CDR3 DNA reads TGCAGCGTTGTCTTCGAACGGGACAGTCTCTTTGGGCAGTACTTC.

At least ten counts were recorded for this clonotype. The chain employs TRBV7-2 and TRBJ2-1; a possible D gene is TRBD2 (5 bases). The CDR3 has 18 amino acids. Germline CDR1 and CDR2: SGHTA and FQGNSA. V was clipped by 2 bases and J by 0 bases, with 17 bases between them. Written as DNA, the CDR3 is TGTGCCAGCAGCTTATCGGGGTATGTGGGGTACTCCTACAATGAGCAGTTCTTC. Its translation is CASSLSGYVGYSYNEQFF.

The genes are TRBV29-1 and TRBJ1-1; 10 positions agree with TRBD1. Germline values: CDR1 SQVTM, CDR2 ANQGSEA. V was clipped by 4 bases and J by 6 bases; unmatched bases: 11. The CDR3 has 15 residues. The CDR3 spells CSVVATGGAPAEAFF. The CDR3 coding sequence is TGCAGCGTTGTGGCGACAGGGGGCGCCCCGGCTGAAGCTTTCTTT.

The rearrangement links TRBV6-6 to TRBJ1-1; 9 bases are shared with TRBD1. The CDR3 is made up of 16 amino acids. Unmatched junction bases numbered 6, after V lost 0 bases and J lost 4 bases. Germline lookup yields CDR1 MNHNY and CDR2 SVGAGI (reference sequence). The CDR3 DNA sequence: TGTGCCAGCAGTTACTCGACGGGACAGGGCGCCACTGAAGCTTTCTTT. Translated: CASSYSTGQGATEAFF.

The chain employs TRBV10-3 and TRBJ1-4; TRBD1 matches at 8 bases. The CDR3 spans 15 residues. Germline V gene data show CDR1 as ENHRY and CDR2 as SYGVKD. V dropped 8 bases and J dropped 7; count of bases not matched to a gene: 12. The CDR3 nucleotides read TGTGCCATCGGACAGGGCGTGAGGAGGGGTGAAAAACTGTTTTTT. Protein product: CAIGQGVRRGEKLFF.

This clonotype was recorded a few times. V is TRBV4-1 and J is TRBJ2-2; the D gene is possibly TRBD1 (5 bases). CDR1 is MGHRA and CDR2 is YSYEKL in the germline V gene. V lost 4 bases and J lost 2, with 11 bases in between. The CDR3 is 15 amino acids. Here the CDR3 reads CASSPGQPNTGELFF. CDR3 nucleotides: TGCGCCAGCAGCCCAGGGCAACCCAACACCGGGGAGCTGTTTTTT.

The chain recombines TRBV5-1 with TRBJ1-3; 8 nucleotides agree with TRBD1. The junction had 3 bases not matched to a gene; V was cut back by 4 bases and J by 3 bases. This CDR3 is 14 amino acids long. Germline CDR1 and CDR2: SGHRS and YFSETQ. In nucleotides, the CDR3 is TGCGCCAGCAGCGGACAGGGAAATGGAAACACCATATATTTT. Translating gives CASSGQGNGNTIYF.

This clonotype was observed a handful of times. The chain employs TRBV20-1 and TRBJ2-7, with 9 nucleotides matching TRBD2. CDR1 is DFQATT, CDR2 SNEGSKA, per germline (reference sequence). V shed 6 bases, J shed 3 bases, and the junction held 9 bases outside the gene matches. CDR3 length equals 14 residues. CDR3 in amino acids: CSAPGEAGGYEQYF. CDR3 in DNA: TGCAGTGCCCCTGGAGAAGCGGGGGGCTACGAGCAGTACTTC.

This chain joins TRBV6-6 and TRBJ1-5; 9 bases line up with TRBD1. The germline gives CDR1 MNHNY, CDR2 SVGAGI (reference sequence). The CDR3 runs 17 residues. The J segment lost 4 bases and the V segment lost 6 bases, leaving 13 bases of the junction unmatched. CDR3 nucleotide sequence: TGTGCCAGCAGGCCGATTCCGGGACAGGGTACTAATCAGCCCCAGCATTTT. This translates into CASRPIPGQGTNQPQHF.

The chain employs TRBV20-1 and TRBJ1-2; D uncertain. Germline V CDR1 and CDR2: DFQATT, SNEGSKA (reference sequence). V was clipped by 7 bases and J by 0 bases, with 12 bases between them. The CDR3 loop spans 13 amino acids. CDR3 DNA: TGCAGTGGAAACCTGGGGACTAACTATGGCTACACCTTC. Translated, it gives CSGNLGTNYGYTF.

The chain recombines TRBV7-9 with TRBJ2-3, with D unclear. The germline gives CDR1 SEHNR, CDR2 FQNEAQ (reference sequence). V lost 5 bases and J lost 8, with 11 bases in between. This CDR3 has 12 amino acids. In DNA form, the CDR3 reads TGTGCCAGCAGCGATGAACGGCGTACGCAGTATTTT. It encodes CASSDERRTQYF. Looking up the rest from reference TRBV7-9 and TRBJ2-3 gives the full variable domain: DTGVSQNPRHKITKRGQNVTFRCDPISEHNRLYWYRQTLGQGPEFLTYFQNEAQLEKSRLLSDRFSAERPKGSFSTLEIQRTEQGDSAMYLCASSDERRTQYFGPGTRLTVL.

The chain joins TRBV12-3 or TRBV12-4 to TRBJ1-2; D may be TRBD1 (5 bases). Trimming removed 11 bases at V and 7 bases at J, with 17 bases between. The CDR3 extends over 12 amino acids. Here the CDR3 reads CACGGDSGGYTF. The CDR3 DNA reads TGTGCCTGCGGGGGGGATTCTGGTGGCTACACCTTC.

The chain has TRBV10-3 and TRBJ2-3, with 13 bases matching TRBD2. Trimming cost V 6 bases and J 3 bases; bases outside gene matches: 3. CDR1 ENHRY and CDR2 SYGVKD come from the germline V gene. This CDR3 contains 15 residues. CDR3 sequence reads: CAISLLAGGTDTQYF. The CDR3 DNA is TGTGCCATCAGCCTACTAGCGGGGGGGACAGATACGCAGTATTTT.